This T cell receptor (beta chain) was retrieved from a study of blood T cells in healthy people across ages (dated by TCRdb to between 2015 and 2016). Notes on the research overall: In model experiments, roughly one uniquely barcoded TCR beta cDNA molecule per two T cells was captured by template switching. Using the same blood draw, the study looked at two additional independent replicas of 1 million unique cDNA reads for two donors, one aged 18 to 30 and the other aged 80 or older. Age-related changes in TCR beta repertoire diversity were measured in the study by deep sequencing normalized with unique cDNA molecular identifiers. Four age groups were formed from the donors: young (average approximately 15 years), middle-aged (approximately 40), aged (under 70) and long-lived (less than 85). Donors of different ages were randomly distributed across sequencing lanes to avoid experimental bias. The investigation overall reported the following: Estimates of total diversity based on one million sequenced T cells were considered lower bounds and underestimates. Since profiling was done on bulk unsorted PBMCs, naive and antigen-experienced compartments could not be conclusively compared. Because donor CMV infection status was unknown, age-related changes in expanded clonotypes were potentially confounded. Compared with the aged group, the long-lived group had more naive CD4+ T cells, fewer expanded clones and increased TCR diversity, a pattern suggesting age selection. The percentage of naive T cells measured by flow cytometry correlated strongly with observed TCR beta diversity. As age increased, observed TCR beta diversity per million T cells dropped in a roughly linear way, and a significant reduction was already evident by age roughly 40.

The protocol used for the library was 5' RACE. The instrument given in TCRdb is Illumina HiSeq 2500. A second about 7 to 12 cycle PCR used a sample-barcoded 5' primer and a J-beta primer mix. A unique molecular identifier was introduced onto each TCR beta cDNA molecule by a template-switch 5' adaptor carrying 12 random nucleotides. At least 2.5 million CDR3-containing paired-end reads were obtained from each sample. All of the RNA was converted into first-strand cDNA using the Mint cDNA synthesis kit, with a TRBC-specific oligonucleotide serving as the primer. All cDNA was treated with uracil-DNA glycosylase and then went through a first 18-cycle PCR with the universal primers M1SS and BC2_uni_R. Per the source publication's procedure: Each sample was normalized by randomly selecting 1 million high-quality reads, each carrying a distinct molecular identifier. Instead of being binned into consensus sequences, reads that shared molecular identifiers were thrown out. MiTCR, set to a Q25 quality threshold and the strictest error-elimination algorithm, was used for CDR3 identification, clonotype clustering and error correction. A nonparametric unseen species model with Euler transformation was used to estimate a lower bound on total TCR beta diversity. TCRdb trimmed public reads at Q25 via fastp, called clones via MiXCR and kept in-frame beta chains. Rows matching on CDR3 protein sequence are summarized as one entry with the most common DNA and genes. Here the V and J calls rest on TCRdb's processing, not on the authors' analysis. The sample table shows 780,000 or so distinct CDR3 sequences, and about 61% are seen once. 25% to 30% of the sample is taken by the ten largest.

Comments on this clonotype: This receptor's antigen is unknown. One base away there is no much larger clone; base qualities are not given.

CDR1 MNHNY and CDR2 SVGAGI were looked up in the germline V gene (reference sequence). The CDR3 numbers 12 residues from cysteine through phenylalanine. Only CDR3 DNA is held: 36 bases, read in frame from base 1. The donors were 40 or so Caucasian individuals from Russia, aged about 6 to 100 years, who were systemically healthy. Around 9.8 milliliters of peripheral blood were collected from each donor into EDTA-treated Vacutainer tubes. PBMCs were isolated by Ficoll-Paque density-gradient centrifugation, with at least 6.5 million obtained per sample. Total RNA was extracted from PBMCs with Trizol reagent, with at least 6 micrograms obtained per sample. The percentages of naive CD45RAhigh/CD27high T cells were determined by flow cytometry on a PBMC aliquot from every donor.

This TCR was sampled from a man aged 35 to 55 in good health. Sequences were obtained from blood. Rearrangement joined TRBV6-6 to TRBJ2-7, with no confidently assigned D gene. The last part of the DNA fits TRBJ2-5 better; the J call may be wrong. The nucleotide sequence is TGTGCCAGCAGTCTGGAAAAAGAGACCCAGTACTTC. Its translation is CASSLEKETQYF.